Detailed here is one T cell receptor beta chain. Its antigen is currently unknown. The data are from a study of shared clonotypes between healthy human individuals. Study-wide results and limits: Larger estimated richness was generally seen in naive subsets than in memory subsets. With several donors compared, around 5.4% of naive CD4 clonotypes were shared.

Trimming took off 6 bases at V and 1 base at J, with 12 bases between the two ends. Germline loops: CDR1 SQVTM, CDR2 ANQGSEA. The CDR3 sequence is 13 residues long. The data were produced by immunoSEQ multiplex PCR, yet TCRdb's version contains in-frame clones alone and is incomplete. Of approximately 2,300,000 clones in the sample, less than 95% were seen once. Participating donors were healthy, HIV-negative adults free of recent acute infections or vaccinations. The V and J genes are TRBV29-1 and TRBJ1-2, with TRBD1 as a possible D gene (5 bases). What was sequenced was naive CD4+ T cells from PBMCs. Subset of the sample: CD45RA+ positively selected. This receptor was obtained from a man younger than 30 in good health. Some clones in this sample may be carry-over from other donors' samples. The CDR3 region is CSVGTGVNYGYTF. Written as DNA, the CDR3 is TGCAGCGTCGGGACGGGGGTTAACTATGGCTACACCTTC.